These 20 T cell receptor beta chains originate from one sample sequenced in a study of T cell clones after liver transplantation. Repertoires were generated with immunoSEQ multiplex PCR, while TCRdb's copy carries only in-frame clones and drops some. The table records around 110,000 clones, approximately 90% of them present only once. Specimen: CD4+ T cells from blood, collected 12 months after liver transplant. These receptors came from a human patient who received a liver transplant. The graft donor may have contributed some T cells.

The CDR3 spells CASSRSDYGYTF. The CDR3 DNA is TGTGCCAGCAGTCGTAGCGACTATGGCTACACCTTC. The V call is TRBV2, the J call TRBJ1-2; D ambiguous. The germline V and J ends were trimmed by 5 bases and 3 bases, with 7 bases remaining between them. In germline, CDR1 is SNHLY, CDR2 FYNNEI. The CDR3 totals 12 residues.

The CDR3 is CASSLEGLASNEQFF. The CDR3 nucleotides read TGCGCCAGCAGCTTGGAGGGACTAGCGAGCAATGAGCAGTTCTTC. The chain is built from TRBV5-1 and TRBJ2-1, with TRBD2 matching 10 bases. Germline V CDR1 and CDR2: SGHRS, YFSETQ. This CDR3 spans 15 amino acids. V lost 0 bases and J lost 6; bases outside the gene matches: 3.

DNA of the CDR3: TGCGCCAGCAGCCAAGACTTTCAAGAGACCCAGTACTTC. Amino acid sequence: CASSQDFQETQYF. This rearrangement joins TRBV4-3 to TRBJ2-5; D is ambiguous. V lost 0 bases and J 2 bases, leaving 4 bases between the germline ends. Germline loops: CDR1 LGHNA, CDR2 YSLEER. This CDR3 region has 13 residues.

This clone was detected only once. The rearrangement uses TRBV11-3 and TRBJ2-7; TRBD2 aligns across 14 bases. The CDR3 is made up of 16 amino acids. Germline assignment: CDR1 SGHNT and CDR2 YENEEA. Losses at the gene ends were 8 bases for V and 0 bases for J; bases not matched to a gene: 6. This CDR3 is CASAPGLAGASYEQYF. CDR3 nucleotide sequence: TGTGCCAGCGCCCCGGGACTAGCGGGAGCCTCCTACGAGCAGTACTTC.

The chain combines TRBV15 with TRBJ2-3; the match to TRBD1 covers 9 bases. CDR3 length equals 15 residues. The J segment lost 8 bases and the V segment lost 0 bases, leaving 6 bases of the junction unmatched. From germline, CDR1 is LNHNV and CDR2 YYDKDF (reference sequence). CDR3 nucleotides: TGTGCCACCAGCAGAGAGGGACAGGGTAGTCGTACGCAGTATTTT. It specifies CATSREGQGSRTQYF.

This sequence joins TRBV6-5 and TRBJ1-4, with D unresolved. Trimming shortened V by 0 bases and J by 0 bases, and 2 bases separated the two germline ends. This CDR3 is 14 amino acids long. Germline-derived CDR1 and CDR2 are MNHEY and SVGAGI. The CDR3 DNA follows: TGTGCCAGCAGTTACTCATCAACTAATGAAAAACTGTTTTTT. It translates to CASSYSSTNEKLFF.

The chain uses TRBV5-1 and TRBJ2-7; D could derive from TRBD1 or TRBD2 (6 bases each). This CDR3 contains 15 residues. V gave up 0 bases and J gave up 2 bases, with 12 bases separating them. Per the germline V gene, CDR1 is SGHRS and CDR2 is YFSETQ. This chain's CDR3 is CASSLEVGGPYEQYF. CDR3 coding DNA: TGCGCCAGCAGCTTGGAGGTTGGGGGGCCCTACGAGCAGTACTTC.

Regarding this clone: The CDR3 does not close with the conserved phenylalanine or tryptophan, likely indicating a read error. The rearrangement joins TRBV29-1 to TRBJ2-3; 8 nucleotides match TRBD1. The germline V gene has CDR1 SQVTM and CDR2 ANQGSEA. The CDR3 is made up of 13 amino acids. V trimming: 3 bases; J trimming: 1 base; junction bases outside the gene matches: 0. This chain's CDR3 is CSVETGGTDTQYL. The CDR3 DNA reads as TGCAGCGTTGAGACAGGGGGCACAGATACGCAGTATCTT.

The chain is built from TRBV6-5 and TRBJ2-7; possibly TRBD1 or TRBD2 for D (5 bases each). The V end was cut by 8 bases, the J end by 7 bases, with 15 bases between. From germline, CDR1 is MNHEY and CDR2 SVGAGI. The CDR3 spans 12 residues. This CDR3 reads CASGTGAGEQYF. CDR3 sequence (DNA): TGTGCCAGCGGGACGGGCGCGGGTGAGCAGTACTTC.

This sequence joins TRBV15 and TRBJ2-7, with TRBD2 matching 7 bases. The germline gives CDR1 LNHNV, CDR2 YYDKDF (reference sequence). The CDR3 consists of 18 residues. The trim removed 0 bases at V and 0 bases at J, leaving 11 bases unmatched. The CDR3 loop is CATSREPSGVPSSYEQYF. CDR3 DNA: TGTGCCACCAGCAGAGAGCCTAGCGGAGTCCCGAGCTCCTACGAGCAGTACTTC.

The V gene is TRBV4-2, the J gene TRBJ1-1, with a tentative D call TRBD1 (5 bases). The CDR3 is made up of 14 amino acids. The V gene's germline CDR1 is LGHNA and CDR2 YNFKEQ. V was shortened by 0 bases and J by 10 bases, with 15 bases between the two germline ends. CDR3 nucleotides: TGTGCCAGCAGCCAAGACTCAGTCCCTCAGGGAGCTTTCTTT. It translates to CASSQDSVPQGAFF.

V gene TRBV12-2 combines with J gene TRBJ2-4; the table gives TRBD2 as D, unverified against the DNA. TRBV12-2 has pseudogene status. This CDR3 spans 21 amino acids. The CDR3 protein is CASRLVVWTSGIALAKNIQYF. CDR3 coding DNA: TGTGCAAGTCGCTTAGTAGTCTGGACTAGCGGGATTGCCCTAGCCAAAAACATTCAGTACTTC.

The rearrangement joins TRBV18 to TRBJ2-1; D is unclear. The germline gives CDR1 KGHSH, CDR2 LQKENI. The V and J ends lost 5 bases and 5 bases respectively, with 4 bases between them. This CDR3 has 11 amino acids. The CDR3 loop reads CASSADNEQFF. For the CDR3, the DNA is TGTGCCAGCTCAGCCGACAATGAGCAGTTCTTC.

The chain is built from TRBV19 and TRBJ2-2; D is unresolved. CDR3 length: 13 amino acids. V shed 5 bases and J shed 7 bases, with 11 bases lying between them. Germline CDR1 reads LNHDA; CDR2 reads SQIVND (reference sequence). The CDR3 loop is CASSSLGLGELFF. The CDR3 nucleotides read TGTGCCAGTAGTTCCCTCGGTCTCGGGGAGCTGTTTTTT.

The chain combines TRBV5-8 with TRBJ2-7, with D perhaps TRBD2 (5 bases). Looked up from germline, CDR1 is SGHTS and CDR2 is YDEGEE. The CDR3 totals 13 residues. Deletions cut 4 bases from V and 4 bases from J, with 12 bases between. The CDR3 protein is CASSTGLLYEQYF. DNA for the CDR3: TGTGCCAGCAGCACTGGACTGTTGTACGAGCAGTACTTC.

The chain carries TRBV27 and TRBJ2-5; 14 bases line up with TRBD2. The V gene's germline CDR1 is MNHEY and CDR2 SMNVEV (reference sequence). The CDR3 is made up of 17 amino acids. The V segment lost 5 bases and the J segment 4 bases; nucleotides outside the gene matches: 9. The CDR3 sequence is CASSPGTSGRRTETQYF. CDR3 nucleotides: TGTGCCAGCAGTCCAGGGACTAGCGGGAGAAGAACAGAGACCCAGTACTTC.

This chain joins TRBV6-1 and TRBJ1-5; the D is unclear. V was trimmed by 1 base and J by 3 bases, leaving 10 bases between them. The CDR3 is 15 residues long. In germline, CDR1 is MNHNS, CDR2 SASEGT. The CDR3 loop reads CASSEVKQVNQPQHF. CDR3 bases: TGTGCCAGCAGTGAAGTTAAGCAGGTCAATCAGCCCCAGCATTTT.

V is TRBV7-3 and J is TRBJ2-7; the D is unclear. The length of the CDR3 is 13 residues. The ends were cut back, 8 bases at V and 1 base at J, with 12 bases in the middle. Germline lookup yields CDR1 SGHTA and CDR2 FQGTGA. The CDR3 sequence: CASALGSSYEQYF. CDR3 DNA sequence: TGTGCCAGCGCCCTGGGCTCTTCCTACGAGCAGTACTTC.

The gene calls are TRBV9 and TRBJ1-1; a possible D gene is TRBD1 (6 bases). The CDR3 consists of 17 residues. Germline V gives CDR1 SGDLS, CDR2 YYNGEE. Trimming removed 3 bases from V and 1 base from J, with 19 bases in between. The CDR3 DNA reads TGTGCCAGCAGCGGCGGGGGGCTCCGCCCCAGGAACACTGAAGCTTTCTTT. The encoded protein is CASSGGGLRPRNTEAFF. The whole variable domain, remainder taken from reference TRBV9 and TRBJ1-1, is DSGVTQTPKHLITATGQRVTLRCSPRSGDLSVYWYQQSLDQGLQFLIQYYNGEERAKGNILERFSAQQFPDLHSELNLSSLELGDSALYFCASSGGGLRPRNTEAFFGQGTRLTVV.

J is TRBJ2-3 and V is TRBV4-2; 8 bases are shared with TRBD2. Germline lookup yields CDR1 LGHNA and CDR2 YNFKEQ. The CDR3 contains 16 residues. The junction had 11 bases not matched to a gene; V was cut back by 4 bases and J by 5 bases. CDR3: CASSPHAAGGGDTQYF. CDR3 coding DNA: TGTGCCAGCAGCCCCCATGCGGCGGGAGGTGGAGATACGCAGTATTTT.